Described below is a single T cell receptor (beta chain) sequence and its context. Authors' processing steps: The authors estimated nucleated cell counts from reference gene primer amplification. This table comes from immunoSEQ multiplex PCR, and its TCRdb copy is limited to in-frame clones, with some not included. V, J and clone size derive from that table, while D and trimming were established from the DNA sequence. The sample has 200,000 to 250,000 clones, roughly 81% seen once. The record originates from a study of blood T cell repertoires in COVID-19. Study context: Samples of COVID-19 (acute and convalescent) were obtained from the United States, Italy and Spain.

The germline V gene has CDR1 SGHNT and CDR2 YYREEE (reference sequence). V was shortened by 1 base and J by 7 bases, with 18 bases between the two germline ends. The CDR3 is 17 residues long. Recruited during active infection, patients (from Seattle) were subsequently followed longitudinally. The sequence came from a woman aged 80 or older with COVID-19, enrolled during active disease. The rearrangement links TRBV5-4 to TRBJ1-6; D might be TRBD1 (5 bases). The sequencing sample was made of peripheral blood. CDR3 DNA: TGTGCCAGCAGCTTGAAGCTGTCAGGGAAATTGAATTCACCCCTCCACTTT. Amino acids: CASSLKLSGKLNSPLHF.